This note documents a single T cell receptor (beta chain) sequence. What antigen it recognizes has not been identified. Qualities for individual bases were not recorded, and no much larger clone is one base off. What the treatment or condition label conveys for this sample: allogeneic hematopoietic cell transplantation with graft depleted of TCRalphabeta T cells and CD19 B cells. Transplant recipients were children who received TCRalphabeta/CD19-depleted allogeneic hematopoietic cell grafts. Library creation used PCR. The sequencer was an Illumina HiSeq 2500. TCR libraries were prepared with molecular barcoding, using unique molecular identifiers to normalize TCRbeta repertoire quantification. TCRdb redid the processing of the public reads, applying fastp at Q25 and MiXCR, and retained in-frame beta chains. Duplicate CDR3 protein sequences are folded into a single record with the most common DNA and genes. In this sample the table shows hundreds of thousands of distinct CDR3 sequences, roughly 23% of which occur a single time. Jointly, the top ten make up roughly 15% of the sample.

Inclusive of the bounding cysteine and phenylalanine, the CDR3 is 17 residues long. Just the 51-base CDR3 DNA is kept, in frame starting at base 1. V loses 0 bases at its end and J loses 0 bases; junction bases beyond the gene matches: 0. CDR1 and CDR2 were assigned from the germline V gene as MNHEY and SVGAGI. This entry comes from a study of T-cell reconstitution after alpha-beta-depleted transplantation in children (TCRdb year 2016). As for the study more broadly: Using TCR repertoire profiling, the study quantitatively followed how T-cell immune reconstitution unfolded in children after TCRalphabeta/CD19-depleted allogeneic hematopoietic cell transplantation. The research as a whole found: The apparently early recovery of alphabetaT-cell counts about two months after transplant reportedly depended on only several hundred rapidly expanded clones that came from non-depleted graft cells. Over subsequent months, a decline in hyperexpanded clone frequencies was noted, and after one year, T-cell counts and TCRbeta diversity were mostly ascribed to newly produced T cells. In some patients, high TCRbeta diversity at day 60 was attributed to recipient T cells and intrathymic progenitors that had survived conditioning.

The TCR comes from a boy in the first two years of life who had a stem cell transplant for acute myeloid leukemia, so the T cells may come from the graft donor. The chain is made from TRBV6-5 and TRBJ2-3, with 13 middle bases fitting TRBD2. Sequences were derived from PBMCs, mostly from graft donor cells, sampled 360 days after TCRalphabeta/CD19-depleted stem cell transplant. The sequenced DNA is TGTGCCAGCAGTTACTCGGGACTAGCGGGGAGCACAGATACGCAGTATTTT. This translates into CASSYSGLAGSTDTQYF.